The sequence of this T cell receptor beta chain was determined in a study of OX40 agonist ivuxolimab in advanced cancers. Across the study: Patients achieving partial responses numbered three: one hepatocellular carcinoma case and two cutaneous melanoma cases.

After removal of 4 bases from V and 3 bases from J, the junction contained 4 bases not matched to a gene. Germline lookup yields CDR1 MGHRA and CDR2 YSYEKL. This CDR3 comprises 14 residues. Clones were sequenced by immunoSEQ multiplex PCR, and TCRdb holds only the in-frame ones, with some missing. Of some 60,000 clones listed, roughly nine tenths were seen once; the top ten hold 16%. Notes on the study in general: Blood T cells, both CD4+ and CD8+, expanded clonally by week 6 at 0.1 to 3.0 mg/kg. Also present in some nonresponders was a low level of normalized T-cell clonal expansion.

A few counts support this clone. The target antigen is unknown. This clonotype was obtained from an adult with an advanced solid tumor such as melanoma, head and neck, liver or kidney cancer. The material sequenced was CD4+ or CD8+ T cells sorted from blood, taken in a trial of the OX40 agonist ivuxolimab. V is TRBV4-1 and J is TRBJ2-7; 9 nucleotides align to TRBD1. The CDR3 is CASSLSTGGYEQYF. DNA for the CDR3: TGCGCCAGCAGCCTCTCGACAGGGGGCTACGAGCAGTACTTC.